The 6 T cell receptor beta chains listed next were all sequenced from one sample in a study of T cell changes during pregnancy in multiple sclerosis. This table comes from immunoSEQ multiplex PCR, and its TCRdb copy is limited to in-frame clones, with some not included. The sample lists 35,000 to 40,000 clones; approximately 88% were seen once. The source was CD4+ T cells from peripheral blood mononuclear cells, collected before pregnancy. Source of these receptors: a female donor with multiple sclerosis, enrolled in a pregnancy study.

The CDR3 loop is CASSWGDSEQFF. The CDR3 nucleotides are TGTGCCAGCAGCTGGGGGGACAGTGAGCAGTTCTTC. The V and J genes are TRBV7-8 and TRBJ2-1; tentative D call: TRBD1 (7 bases). Germline values: CDR1 SGHVS, CDR2 FQNEAQ. This CDR3 comprises 12 residues. With 4 bases removed from V and 9 bases from J, the gap between germline ends came to 10 bases.

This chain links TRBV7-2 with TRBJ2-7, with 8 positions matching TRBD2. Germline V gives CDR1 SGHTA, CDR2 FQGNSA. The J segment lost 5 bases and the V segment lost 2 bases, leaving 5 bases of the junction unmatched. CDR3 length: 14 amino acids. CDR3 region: CASSLSGSINEQYF. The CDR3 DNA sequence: TGTGCCAGCAGCTTAAGCGGGAGTATCAACGAGCAGTACTTC. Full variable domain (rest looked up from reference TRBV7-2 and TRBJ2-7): GAGVSQSPSNKVTEKGKDVELRCDPISGHTALYWYRQSLGQGLEFLIYFQGNSAPDKSGLPSDRFSAERTGGSVSTLTIQRTQQEDSAVYLCASSLSGSINEQYFGPGTRLTVT.

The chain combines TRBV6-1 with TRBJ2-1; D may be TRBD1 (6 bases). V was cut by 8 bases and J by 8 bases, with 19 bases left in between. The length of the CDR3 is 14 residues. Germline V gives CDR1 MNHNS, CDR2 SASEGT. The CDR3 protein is CASSNSQGIYEQFF. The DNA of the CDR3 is TGTGCCAGCTCTAATTCACAGGGAATTTATGAGCAGTTCTTC.

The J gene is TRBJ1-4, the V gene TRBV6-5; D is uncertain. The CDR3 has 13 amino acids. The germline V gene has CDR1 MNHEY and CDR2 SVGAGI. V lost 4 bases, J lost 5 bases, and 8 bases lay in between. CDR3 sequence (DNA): TGTGCCAGCAGTTTTTCCTTCAATGAAAAACTGTTTTTT. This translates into CASSFSFNEKLFF.

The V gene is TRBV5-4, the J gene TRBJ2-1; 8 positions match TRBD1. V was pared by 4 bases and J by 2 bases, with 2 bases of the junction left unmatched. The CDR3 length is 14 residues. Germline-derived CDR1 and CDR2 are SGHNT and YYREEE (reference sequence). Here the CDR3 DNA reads TGTGCCAGCAGCGTGGACAGGGCCTACAATGAGCAGTTCTTC. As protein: CASSVDRAYNEQFF.

CDR3 sequence: CASRIPGQGEGEQFF. CDR3 sequence (DNA): TGTGCCAGCAGAATCCCGGGACAGGGCGAGGGTGAGCAGTTCTTC. The rearrangement joins TRBV28 to TRBJ2-1; 9 positions agree with TRBD1. The junction had 12 bases not matched to a gene; V was cut back by 6 bases and J by 9 bases. The germline gives CDR1 MDHEN, CDR2 SYDVKM. This CDR3 is 15 amino acids long.